This record looks at one T cell receptor beta chain sequence and its context. Its target is not known. Repertoires were generated with immunoSEQ multiplex PCR, while TCRdb's copy carries only in-frame clones and drops some. Among 78,000 or so clones listed, roughly 90% were seen once. Germline V gene sequence: CDR1 MNHEY, CDR2 SVGAGI. V shed 2 bases and J 8 bases; nucleotides not matched to a gene: 9. The CDR3 consists of 16 residues. This sample stems from a study of OX40 agonist ivuxolimab in advanced cancers. Turning to the study itself: Dose-escalation subjects each had hepatocellular carcinoma, melanoma, renal cell or head and neck cancer.

Whole-study findings and limits: Both CD4+ and CD8+ T cell populations in blood had undergone clonal expansion by week 6 at 0.1 to 3.0 mg/kg. The mean number of expanded clones was higher in CD8+ T cells than in CD4+.

V usage is TRBV6-5 and J usage is TRBJ1-3, with TRBD1 matching over 10 bases. Material: CD4+ or CD8+ T cells sorted from blood, obtained in a trial of the OX40 agonist ivuxolimab. The receptor comes from an adult with an advanced solid tumor such as melanoma, head and neck, liver or kidney cancer. CDR3 protein: CASSYRSTGGRDTIYF. In DNA form, the CDR3 reads TGTGCCAGCAGTTACAGATCGACAGGGGGCCGGGACACCATATATTTT.